Here is one T cell receptor (beta chain) with its context. The data were obtained in a study of blood T cell repertoires in COVID-19. For the study at large: PBMCs, B-cell-depleted T cells, or T cells were the source of the cDNA or gDNA that made up the material.

Under the authors' procedure: Estimated nucleated cell counts came from reference gene primer amplification. The data were produced by immunoSEQ multiplex PCR, yet TCRdb's version contains in-frame clones alone and is incomplete. V, J and clone size were drawn from that table, and D and trimming were deduced from the DNA. The sample gives a few hundred thousand clones, less than 90% of which show up once; 10% to 13% is in the top ten. The V end was cut by 4 bases, the J end by 7 bases, with 11 bases between. Germline CDR1 and CDR2: MNHEY and SVGEGT. The CDR3 has 12 residues. The source material was peripheral blood. The chain uses TRBV6-2 or TRBV6-3 and TRBJ2-7; possible D gene TRBD2, 6 bases. The sequence was obtained from an elderly woman with COVID-19, enrolled during active disease. The CDR3 DNA reads TGTGCCAGCAGTTGGAGAGGAGGGGAGCAGTACTTC. Translated: CASSWRGGEQYF.